This T cell receptor beta chain was identified in a study of cytomegalovirus exposure and HLA in healthy donors. Study-level results: HLA restriction was apparent for most CMV-associated TCR beta chains in a later analysis. Most TCR beta V segments were productive about 87% or about 30% of the time in an earlier analysis. In a later analysis, donors in an Asian-associated ancestry cluster reportedly had fewer N-insertions in productive TCRs than the cohort mean. Presence/absence analyses treated sequencing depth as roughly uniform across donors.

Use of 60 Vbeta and 13 Jbeta primers characterized the PCR. The method was immunoSEQ multiplex PCR; TCRdb's version includes in-frame clones alone and lacks a portion of them. The data hold approximately 200,000 clones, with over 65% observed a single time. The germline gives CDR1 SSHAT, CDR2 FNYEAQ (reference sequence). The CDR3 sequence is 15 residues long. As regards this clone: Its antigen remains unknown. A read error may produce the germline difference seen at one junction end.

Sequenced: PBMCs. The rearrangement links TRBV7-7 to TRBJ1-2; 10 bases line up with TRBD1. This TCR came from a boy aged 2 to 10 in good health and CMV-seronegative. CDR3 amino acids: CASSQSRGQGNGYTF. CDR3 DNA sequence: TGTGCTAGCAGCCAGAGCCGGGGACAGGGGAATGGCTACACCTTC.